This T cell receptor beta chain was obtained from a study of blood T cell repertoires in COVID-19. Study details: The samples span acute and convalescent COVID-19 from the United States, Italy and Spain. T cells, B-cell-depleted T cells, or PBMCs supplied cDNA or gDNA.

CDR3 size: 13 residues. V was pared by 3 bases and J by 8 bases, with 11 bases between. Germline V gives CDR1 SGHTA, CDR2 FQGNSA. Source study methods: Cell counts per sample came from amplifying reference gene primers. Generated by immunoSEQ multiplex PCR, the TCRdb table keeps only in-frame clones and is missing some. The V and J calls and clone size come from that table; D and trimming were worked out from the DNA. Altogether 340,000 or so clones are present, around 87% being singletons, with the ten largest covering 1%. The chain is built from TRBV7-2 and TRBJ1-3, with D uncertain. Sequences were obtained from peripheral blood. This receptor was taken from a man aged 50 or older with active or convalescent COVID-19. CDR3 region: CASSFQEWDTIYF. The DNA of the CDR3 is TGTGCCAGCAGCTTTCAGGAATGGGACACCATATATTTT.